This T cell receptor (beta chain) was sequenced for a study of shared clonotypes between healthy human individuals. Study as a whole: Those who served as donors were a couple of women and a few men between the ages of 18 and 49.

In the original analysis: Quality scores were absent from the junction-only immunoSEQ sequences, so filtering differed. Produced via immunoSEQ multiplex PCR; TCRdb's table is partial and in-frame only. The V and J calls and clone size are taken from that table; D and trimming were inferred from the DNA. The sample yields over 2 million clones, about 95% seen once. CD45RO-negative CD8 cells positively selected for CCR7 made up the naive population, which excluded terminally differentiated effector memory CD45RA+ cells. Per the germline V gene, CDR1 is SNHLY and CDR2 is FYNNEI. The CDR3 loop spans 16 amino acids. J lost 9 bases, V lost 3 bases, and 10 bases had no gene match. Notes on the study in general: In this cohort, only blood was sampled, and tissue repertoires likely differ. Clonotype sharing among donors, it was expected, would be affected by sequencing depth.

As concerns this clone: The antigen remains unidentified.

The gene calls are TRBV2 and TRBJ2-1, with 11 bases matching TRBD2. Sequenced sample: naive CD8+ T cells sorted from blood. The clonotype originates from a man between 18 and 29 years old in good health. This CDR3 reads CASSDIAGGPGGEQFF. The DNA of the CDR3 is TGTGCCAGCAGTGACATAGCGGGAGGGCCGGGAGGTGAGCAGTTCTTC.